Listed below are T cell receptor beta chains from one sample, sequenced in a study of identical twins. Via MiXCR, TCRdb re-called the 5' RACE reads, giving one row per CDR3 protein. The sample holds more than 400,000 distinct CDR3 sequences, approximately 16% seen once. This sample was also put to use in a study of yellow fever vaccine responses in identical twins.

Sequenced material: CD4+ T cells sorted from blood. The receptors were sampled from a woman in her late teens or twenties in good health. Both conserved end residues are part of each CDR3. A D gene is named only where the DNA matches it firmly. A clone size is listed for some rows: how often the clone was seen (once, few, many), or a class if it is expanded.

>TRBD2|TRBV27|TRBJ2-1|few
CASSVGAGVEGLVQFF
>NA|TRBV12-3/TRBV12-4|TRBJ2-6|NA
CASSPPTGSGANVLTF
>NA|TRBV12-3/TRBV12-4|TRBJ2-2|NA
CASSLPANTGELFF
>NA|TRBV10-1|TRBJ2-3|NA
CASSESVGLAPSTDTQYF
>NA|TRBV5-1|TRBJ2-5|NA
CASSLGLVNPGAETQYF
>TRBD1|TRBV9|TRBJ1-1|few
CASSVSGTGIEAFF
>NA|TRBV20-1|TRBJ2-1|many
CSARDPLSSNEQFF
>NA|TRBV11-1|TRBJ2-1|NA
CASSLFPGRGGLPSYNEQFF
>NA|TRBV3-1|TRBJ2-7|NA
CASSQGWVSYEQYF
>NA|TRBV2|TRBJ1-2|NA
CASSEEQGPNYGYTF
>TRBD2|TRBV6-1|TRBJ2-3|many
CASSPSTSGGSKDTQYF
>NA|TRBV5-6|TRBJ1-2|many
CASSRTWGYTF
>TRBD1|TRBV5-1|TRBJ1-3|NA
CASSSGPGQLFSGNTIYF
>NA|TRBV27|TRBJ2-2|NA
CASSRFFAGELFF
>TRBD2|TRBV11-2|TRBJ2-3|few
CASSYSPGLASDTQYF
>TRBD2|TRBV11-1|TRBJ2-7|NA
CASSQSAGGRSLGYEQYF
>NA|TRBV18|TRBJ2-1|few
CASSPPVRGAYNEQFF
>NA|TRBV29-1|TRBJ2-5|NA
CSVGREETQYF
>TRBD1|TRBV5-5|TRBJ2-7|NA
CASSTAGTGIYEQYF
>NA|TRBV5-6|TRBJ2-2|many
CASSPPKGELFF
>NA|TRBV11-2|TRBJ2-3|few
CASSLDGAVDTQYF
>NA|TRBV5-1|TRBJ1-2|NA
CASSSGQPYGYTF
>NA|TRBV19|TRBJ2-7|NA
CASQQGYEQYF